This T cell receptor beta chain is from a study of shared clonotypes between healthy human individuals. Whole-study context: A couple of women and a few men aged 18 to 49 served as donors. Study-wide results and caveats: Clonotype sharing among donors, it was expected, would be affected by sequencing depth.

The CDR3 totals 16 residues. Germline-derived CDR1 and CDR2 are SGDLS and YYNGEE. With 0 bases removed from V and 3 bases from J, the gap between germline ends came to 15 bases. Produced via immunoSEQ multiplex PCR; TCRdb's table is partial and in-frame only. The top ten hold roughly 0.13% of the sample, which has around 2.3 million clones, around 95% seen once. About this clone: The antigen is not known.

Each sample came from a Caucasian adult donor living in Nashville, Tennessee. Sequencing input: naive CD4+ T cells sorted from blood. Subset defined: CD45RA+ positively selected. The receptor was derived from a man aged 18-30 years in good health. J is TRBJ1-2 and V is TRBV9; D unresolved. CDR3 amino acids: CASSVGGNHPDYGYTF. The CDR3 bases are TGTGCCAGCAGCGTAGGTGGAAATCACCCCGACTATGGCTACACCTTC.